These T cell receptor beta chains were read from a single sample in a study of blood T cell repertoires in COVID-19. TCRdb's table, derived via immunoSEQ multiplex PCR, lists solely in-frame clones and lacks some. The sample records 300,000 to 450,000 clones, about 92% being singletons. Sequencing was carried out using peripheral blood. The receptors here all came from a woman aged 55 to 70 with COVID-19, enrolled during active disease. CDR3s include the opening cysteine and the closing phenylalanine or tryptophan. The order of the fields is CDR3 DNA, CDR3 protein, D gene, clone size, J gene, V gene. D genes are given only for firm matches. Only some rows state a clone size, as once, few, many or a class for expanded clones.

cdr3_nt: TGTGCCAGCAGCGGGGGGAGCTACGAGCAGTGCTTC
cdr3_aa: CASSGGSYEQCF
d_call: NA
clone_size: NA
j_call: TRBJ2-7
v_call: TRBV7-8

cdr3_nt: TGTGCCAGCAGCCACGGGGGAAACTATGGCTACACCTTC
cdr3_aa: CASSHGGNYGYTF
d_call: NA
clone_size: NA
j_call: TRBJ1-2
v_call: TRBV7-9

cdr3_nt: TGTGCCAGCAGGGCGGTGAACACTGAAGCTTTCTTT
cdr3_aa: CASRAVNTEAFF
d_call: NA
clone_size: NA
j_call: TRBJ1-1
v_call: TRBV6-5

cdr3_nt: TGCAGCGCTAGGATGACATCTGGAAACACCATATATTTT
cdr3_aa: CSARMTSGNTIYF
d_call: NA
clone_size: NA
j_call: TRBJ1-3
v_call: TRBV29-1

cdr3_nt: TGTGCCAGCAGCTCCCCGGGGGGAACTAATGAAAAACTGTTTTTT
cdr3_aa: CASSSPGGTNEKLFF
d_call: NA
clone_size: NA
j_call: TRBJ1-4
v_call: TRBV7-9

cdr3_nt: TGTGCCAGCCAGGGTGGGGGCAATCAGCCCCAGCATTTT
cdr3_aa: CASQGGGNQPQHF
d_call: NA
clone_size: NA
j_call: TRBJ1-5
v_call: TRBV27

cdr3_nt: TGCAGCGTTGAAGTTCAGGGGGTCAACGAGCAGTACTTC
cdr3_aa: CSVEVQGVNEQYF
d_call: TRBD1
clone_size: NA
j_call: TRBJ2-7
v_call: TRBV29-1

cdr3_nt: TGTGCCAGCAGTTTATCGGGCCCCAGAGATACGCAGTATTTT
cdr3_aa: CASSLSGPRDTQYF
d_call: NA
clone_size: NA
j_call: TRBJ2-3
v_call: TRBV27

cdr3_nt: TGTGCCAGCACCCCCGAGATCAGGCCCTCTGGAAACACCATATATTTT
cdr3_aa: CASTPEIRPSGNTIYF
d_call: NA
clone_size: NA
j_call: TRBJ1-3
v_call: TRBV28

cdr3_nt: TGTGCCAGCAGCCTTACCCACGGGGGAGATCCATACAATGAGCAGTTCTTC
cdr3_aa: CASSLTHGGDPYNEQFF
d_call: NA
clone_size: NA
j_call: TRBJ2-1
v_call: TRBV4-2

cdr3_nt: TGTGCCAGCAGTGACCCCCAGGGACAGGGAAATGAAAAACTGTTTTTT
cdr3_aa: CASSDPQGQGNEKLFF
d_call: TRBD1
clone_size: NA
j_call: TRBJ1-4
v_call: TRBV6-1

cdr3_nt: TGTGCCAGCAGTTTAGGAGGGGGGGGCTACAATGAGCAGTTCTTC
cdr3_aa: CASSLGGGGYNEQFF
d_call: NA
clone_size: NA
j_call: TRBJ2-1
v_call: TRBV28

cdr3_nt: TGTGCCAGCAGTCTCAAGAGGGCGGGAGGCGAGCAGTACTTC
cdr3_aa: CASSLKRAGGEQYF
d_call: TRBD2
clone_size: NA
j_call: TRBJ2-7
v_call: TRBV27

cdr3_nt: TGTGCCAGCAGCCGGAGGTTGCCGGGACAGGCTGAAAAACTGTTTTTT
cdr3_aa: CASSRRLPGQAEKLFF
d_call: TRBD1
clone_size: NA
j_call: TRBJ1-4
v_call: TRBV5-6

cdr3_nt: TGTGCCAGCTCACCACAGCGCGGGGGGGCAGCTGCAGATACGCAGTATTTT
cdr3_aa: CASSPQRGGAAADTQYF
d_call: TRBD2
clone_size: NA
j_call: TRBJ2-3
v_call: TRBV18

cdr3_nt: TGTGCCACCCAGGAGGGGGCAAATCAGCCCCAGCATTTT
cdr3_aa: CATQEGANQPQHF
d_call: TRBD1
clone_size: NA
j_call: TRBJ1-5
v_call: TRBV10-3

cdr3_nt: TGTGCCAGCAGCTTGTACCCTGCTGAGGATCGTTCTGACGAGCAGTACTTC
cdr3_aa: CASSLYPAEDRSDEQYF
d_call: NA
clone_size: NA
j_call: TRBJ2-7
v_call: TRBV11-2

cdr3_nt: TGTGCCAGCAGCTATCCGGACAGGGGGTCCACCGGGGAGCTGTTTTTT
cdr3_aa: CASSYPDRGSTGELFF
d_call: TRBD1
clone_size: NA
j_call: TRBJ2-2
v_call: TRBV11-3

cdr3_nt: TGCGCCAGCAGCCAAGATGCGGGGGGGCCTCGCAATGAGCAGTTCTTC
cdr3_aa: CASSQDAGGPRNEQFF
d_call: TRBD2
clone_size: NA
j_call: TRBJ2-1
v_call: TRBV4-1

cdr3_nt: TGTGCCAGTAGTCTTCAATTACTAGCGGGGGGTTCGGAGACCCAGTACTTC
cdr3_aa: CASSLQLLAGGSETQYF
d_call: TRBD2
clone_size: once
j_call: TRBJ2-5
v_call: TRBV19

cdr3_nt: TGTGCCAGTGCGTCGGACTCCACTGGAAACACCATATATTTT
cdr3_aa: CASASDSTGNTIYF
d_call: NA
clone_size: NA
j_call: TRBJ1-3
v_call: TRBV19

cdr3_nt: TGCAGCGTTGGGGTGGACACATCTGGAAACACCATATATTTT
cdr3_aa: CSVGVDTSGNTIYF
d_call: NA
clone_size: once
j_call: TRBJ1-3
v_call: TRBV29-1

cdr3_nt: TGTGCCAGTAGTATGGAACAGGAGGGCAGGGGGCTCGGCTACACCTTC
cdr3_aa: CASSMEQEGRGLGYTF
d_call: TRBD1
clone_size: NA
j_call: TRBJ1-2
v_call: TRBV19

cdr3_nt: TGTGCCACCAGCAGAGCCCCGGGACTAGCGGAGACCCAGTACTTC
cdr3_aa: CATSRAPGLAETQYF
d_call: TRBD2
clone_size: NA
j_call: TRBJ2-5
v_call: TRBV15